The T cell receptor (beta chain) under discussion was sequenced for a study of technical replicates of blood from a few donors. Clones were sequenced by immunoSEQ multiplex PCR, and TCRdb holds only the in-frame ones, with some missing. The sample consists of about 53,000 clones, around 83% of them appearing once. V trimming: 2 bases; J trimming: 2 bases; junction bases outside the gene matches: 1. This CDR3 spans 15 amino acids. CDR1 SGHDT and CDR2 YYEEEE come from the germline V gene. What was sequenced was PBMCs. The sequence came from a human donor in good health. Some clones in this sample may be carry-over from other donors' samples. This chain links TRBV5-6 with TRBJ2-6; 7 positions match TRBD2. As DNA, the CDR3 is TGTGCCAGCAGCTTAACTAGCGCTGGGGCCAACGTCCTGACTTTC. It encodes CASSLTSAGANVLTF.